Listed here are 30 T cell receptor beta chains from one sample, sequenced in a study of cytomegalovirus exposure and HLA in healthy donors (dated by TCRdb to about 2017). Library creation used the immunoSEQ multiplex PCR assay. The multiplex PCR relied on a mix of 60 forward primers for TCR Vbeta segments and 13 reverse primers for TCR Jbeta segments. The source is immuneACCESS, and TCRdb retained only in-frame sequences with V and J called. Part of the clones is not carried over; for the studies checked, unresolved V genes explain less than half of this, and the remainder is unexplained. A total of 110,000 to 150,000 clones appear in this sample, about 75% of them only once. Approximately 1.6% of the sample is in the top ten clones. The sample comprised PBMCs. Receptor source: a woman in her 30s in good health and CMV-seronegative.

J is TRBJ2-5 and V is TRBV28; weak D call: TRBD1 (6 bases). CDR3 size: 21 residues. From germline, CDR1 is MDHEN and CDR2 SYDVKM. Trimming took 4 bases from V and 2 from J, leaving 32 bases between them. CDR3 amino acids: CASSSPRGGAEFGRPQETQYF. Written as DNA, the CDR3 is TGTGCCAGCAGTTCCCCGCGTGGGGGCGCGGAATTCGGACGGCCGCAAGAGACCCAGTACTTC.

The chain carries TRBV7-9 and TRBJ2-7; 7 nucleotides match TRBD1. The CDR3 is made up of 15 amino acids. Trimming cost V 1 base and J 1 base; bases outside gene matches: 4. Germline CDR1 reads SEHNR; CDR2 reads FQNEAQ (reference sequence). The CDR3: CASSLGRGSSYEQYV. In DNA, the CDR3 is TGTGCCAGCAGCTTAGGCAGGGGGAGTTCCTACGAGCAGTACGTC.

CDR3 in DNA: TGTGCCAGCAGCTTTTCCCCTTCAGACTATGGCTACACCTTC. Its protein product is CASSFSPSDYGYTF. The rearrangement uses TRBV7-9 and TRBJ1-2; D gene ambiguous. Germline loops: CDR1 SEHNR, CDR2 FQNEAQ (reference sequence). V lost 3 bases to trimming and J lost 3 bases, with 11 bases between them. The CDR3 is 14 amino acids.

CDR3 region: CASSLRGAGGNTIYF. CDR3 sequence (DNA): TGTGCCAGCAGTTTACGAGGGGCGGGGGGAAACACCATATATTTT. The chain carries TRBV28 and TRBJ1-3, with a weak D call TRBD1 (5 bases). V lost 2 bases, J lost 4 bases, and 12 bases lay in between. This CDR3 contains 15 residues. CDR1 is MDHEN, CDR2 SYDVKM, per germline.

The CDR3 sequence is CASSLQGAGNQPQHF. In nucleotides, the CDR3 is TGCGCCAGCAGTCTCCAGGGTGCGGGCAATCAGCCCCAGCATTTT. This chain joins TRBV5-1 and TRBJ1-5, with D tentatively TRBD1 (5 bases). Germline V gene lookup returns CDR1 SGHRS and CDR2 YFSETQ. V was shortened by 5 bases and J by 2 bases, with 14 bases between the two germline ends. The CDR3 has 15 residues. Based on the CDR3 plus reference TRBV5-1 and TRBJ1-5, the full variable domain is KAGVTQTPRYLIKTRGQQVTLSCSPISGHRSVSWYQQTPGQGLQFLFEYFSETQRNKGNFPGRFSGRQFSNSRSEMNVSTLELGDSALYLCASSLQGAGNQPQHFGDGTRLSIL.

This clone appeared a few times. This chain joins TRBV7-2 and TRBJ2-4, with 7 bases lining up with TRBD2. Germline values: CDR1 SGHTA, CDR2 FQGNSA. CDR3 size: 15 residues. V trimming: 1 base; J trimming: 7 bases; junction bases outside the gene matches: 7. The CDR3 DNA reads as TGTGCCAGCAGCTTAGTGAACCGGCGGGAGAACATTCAGTACTTC. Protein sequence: CASSLVNRRENIQYF.

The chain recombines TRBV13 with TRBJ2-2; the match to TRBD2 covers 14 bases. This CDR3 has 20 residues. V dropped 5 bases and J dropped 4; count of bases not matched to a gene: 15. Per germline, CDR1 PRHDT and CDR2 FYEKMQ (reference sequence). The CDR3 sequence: CASSAFVGLAGVRGTGELFF. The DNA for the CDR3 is TGTGCCAGCAGCGCCTTCGTGGGACTAGCGGGAGTACGGGGCACCGGGGAGCTGTTTTTT.

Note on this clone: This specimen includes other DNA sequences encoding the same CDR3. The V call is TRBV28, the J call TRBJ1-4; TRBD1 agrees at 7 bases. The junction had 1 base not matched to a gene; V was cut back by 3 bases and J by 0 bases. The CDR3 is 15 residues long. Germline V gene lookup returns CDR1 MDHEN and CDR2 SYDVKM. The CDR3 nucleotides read TGTGCCAGCAGTTTTACAGGGGCAACTAATGAAAAACTGTTTTTT. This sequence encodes CASSFTGATNEKLFF.

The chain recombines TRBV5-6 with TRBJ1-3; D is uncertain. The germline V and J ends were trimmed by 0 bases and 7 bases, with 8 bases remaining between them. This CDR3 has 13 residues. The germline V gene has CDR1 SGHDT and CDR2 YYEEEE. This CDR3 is CASSLEALNTIYF. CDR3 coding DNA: TGTGCCAGCAGCTTGGAAGCCCTCAACACCATATATTTT.

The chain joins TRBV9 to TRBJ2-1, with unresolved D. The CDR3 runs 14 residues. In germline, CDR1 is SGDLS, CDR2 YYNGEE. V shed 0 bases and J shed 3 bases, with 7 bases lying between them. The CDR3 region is CASSVEAHYNEQFF. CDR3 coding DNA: TGTGCCAGCAGCGTAGAAGCTCACTACAATGAGCAGTTCTTC.

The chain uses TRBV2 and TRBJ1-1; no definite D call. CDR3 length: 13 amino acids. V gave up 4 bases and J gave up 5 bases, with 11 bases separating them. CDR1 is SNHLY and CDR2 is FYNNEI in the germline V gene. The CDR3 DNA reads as TGTGCCAGCAGTGGAGGGTACCTTACTGAAGCTTTCTTT. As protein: CASSGGYLTEAFF.

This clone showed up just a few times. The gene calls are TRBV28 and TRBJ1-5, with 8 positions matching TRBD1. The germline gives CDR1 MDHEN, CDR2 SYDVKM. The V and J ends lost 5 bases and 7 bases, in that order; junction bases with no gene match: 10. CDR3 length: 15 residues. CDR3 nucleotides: TGTGCCAGCAGTCCTGAGACAGGGGCGGGGCAGCCCCAGCATTTT. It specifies CASSPETGAGQPQHF.

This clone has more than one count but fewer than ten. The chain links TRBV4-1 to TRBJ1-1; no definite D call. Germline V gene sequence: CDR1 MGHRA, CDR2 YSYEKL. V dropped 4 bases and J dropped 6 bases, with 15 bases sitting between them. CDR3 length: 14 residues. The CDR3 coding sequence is TGCGCCAGCAGCCTCGGAGGCGAATCCGCTGAAGCTTTCTTT. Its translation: CASSLGGESAEAFF.

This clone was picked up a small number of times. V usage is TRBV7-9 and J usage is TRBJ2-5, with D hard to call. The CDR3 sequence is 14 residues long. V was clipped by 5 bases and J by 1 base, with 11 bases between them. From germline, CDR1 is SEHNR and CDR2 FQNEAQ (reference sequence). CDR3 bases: TGTGCCAGCAGCCCCCGAGCAACCCAAGAGACCCAGTACTTC. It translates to CASSPRATQETQYF.

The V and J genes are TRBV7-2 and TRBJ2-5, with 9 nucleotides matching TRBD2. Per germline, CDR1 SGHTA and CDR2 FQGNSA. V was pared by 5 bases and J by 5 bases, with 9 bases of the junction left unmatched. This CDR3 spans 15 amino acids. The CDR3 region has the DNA TGTGCCAGCAGCCCCTCTCGCGGGGGGGGTGAGACCCAGTACTTC. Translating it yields CASSPSRGGGETQYF.

CDR3: CASRTGTDTLIYGYTF. The CDR3 DNA is TGTGCCAGCAGGACAGGGACAGACACCCTTATTTATGGCTACACCTTC. The chain recombines TRBV25-1 with TRBJ1-2, with TRBD1 matching 7 bases. Losses at the gene ends were 6 bases for V and 5 bases for J; bases not matched to a gene: 15. The germline V gene encodes CDR1 MGHDK and CDR2 SYGVNS. This CDR3 has 16 residues.

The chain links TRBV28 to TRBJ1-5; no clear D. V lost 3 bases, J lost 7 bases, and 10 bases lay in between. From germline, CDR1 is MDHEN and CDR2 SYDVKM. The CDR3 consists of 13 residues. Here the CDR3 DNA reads TGTGCCAGCAGTTTTAGCAGAGGACAGCCCCAGCATTTT. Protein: CASSFSRGQPQHF.

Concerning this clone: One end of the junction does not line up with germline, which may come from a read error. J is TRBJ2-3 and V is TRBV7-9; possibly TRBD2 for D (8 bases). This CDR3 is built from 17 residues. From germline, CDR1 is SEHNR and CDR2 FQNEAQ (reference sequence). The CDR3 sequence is CSSSTRNRGREADTQYF. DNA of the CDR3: TGTTCCAGCAGCACCCGCAATAGGGGGCGGGAGGCAGATACGCAGTATTTT.

The CDR3 loop reads CASNTPAGAGQPQHF. The CDR3 DNA follows: TGTGCCAGTAATACCCCGGCGGGGGCAGGTCAGCCCCAGCATTTT. V is TRBV28 and J is TRBJ1-5; the D gene is possibly TRBD1 (6 bases). There are 15 residues in the CDR3. The ends were cut back, 9 bases at V and 6 bases at J, with 21 bases in the middle. Germline V gene lookup returns CDR1 MDHEN and CDR2 SYDVKM.

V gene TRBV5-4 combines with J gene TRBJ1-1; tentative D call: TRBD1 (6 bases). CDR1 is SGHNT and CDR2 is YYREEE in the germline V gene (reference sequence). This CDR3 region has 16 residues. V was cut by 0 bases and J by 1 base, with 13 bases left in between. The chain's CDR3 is CASSLVLTGRNTEAFF. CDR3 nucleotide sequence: TGTGCCAGCAGCTTGGTGTTAACAGGGAGGAACACTGAAGCTTTCTTT.

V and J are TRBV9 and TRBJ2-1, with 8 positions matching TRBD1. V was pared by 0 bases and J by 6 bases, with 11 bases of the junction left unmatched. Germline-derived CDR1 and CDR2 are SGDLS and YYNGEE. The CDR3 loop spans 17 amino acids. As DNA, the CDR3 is TGTGCCAGCAGCGTAGCGCCGGACAGGGTATTAGGCAATGAGCAGTTCTTC. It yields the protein CASSVAPDRVLGNEQFF.

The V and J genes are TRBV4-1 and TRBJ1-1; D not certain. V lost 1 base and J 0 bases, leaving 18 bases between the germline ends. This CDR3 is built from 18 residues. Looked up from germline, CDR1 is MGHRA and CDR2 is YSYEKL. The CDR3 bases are TGCGCCAGCAGCCAAGTCCCCCTGGTGGGGAGCTTGAACACTGAAGCTTTCTTT. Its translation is CASSQVPLVGSLNTEAFF.

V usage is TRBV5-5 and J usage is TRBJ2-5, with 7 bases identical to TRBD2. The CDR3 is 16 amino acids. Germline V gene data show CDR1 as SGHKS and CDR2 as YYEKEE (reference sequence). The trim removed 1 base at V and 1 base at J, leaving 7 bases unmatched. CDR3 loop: CASSLPGTNFQETQYF. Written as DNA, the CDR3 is TGTGCCAGCAGCTTGCCCGGGACTAATTTCCAAGAGACCCAGTACTTC.

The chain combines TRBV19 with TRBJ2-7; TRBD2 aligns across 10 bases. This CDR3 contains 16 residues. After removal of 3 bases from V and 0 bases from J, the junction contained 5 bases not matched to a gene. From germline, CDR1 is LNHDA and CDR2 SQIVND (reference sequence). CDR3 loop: CASSMTSGSSSYEQYF. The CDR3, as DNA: TGTGCCAGTAGTATGACTAGCGGGTCCAGCTCCTACGAGCAGTACTTC. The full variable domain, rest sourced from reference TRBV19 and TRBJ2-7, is DGGITQSPKYLFRKEGQNVTLSCEQNLNHDAMYWYRQDPGQGLRLIYYSQIVNDFQKGDIAEGYSVSREKKESFPLTVTSAQKNPTAFYLCASSMTSGSSSYEQYFGPGTRLTVT.

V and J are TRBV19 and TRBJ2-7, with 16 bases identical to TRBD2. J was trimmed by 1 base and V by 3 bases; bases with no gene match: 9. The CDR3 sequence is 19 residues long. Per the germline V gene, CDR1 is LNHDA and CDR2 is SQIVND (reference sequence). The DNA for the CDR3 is TGTGCCAGTAGTATCAAGGGACTAGCGGGAGGGCCGGGATCCTACGAGCAGTACTTC. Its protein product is CASSIKGLAGGPGSYEQYF.

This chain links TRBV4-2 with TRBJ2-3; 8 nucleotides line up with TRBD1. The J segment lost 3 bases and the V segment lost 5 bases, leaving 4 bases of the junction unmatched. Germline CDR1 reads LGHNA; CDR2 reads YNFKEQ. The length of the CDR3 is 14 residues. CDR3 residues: CASSGDRGTDTQYF. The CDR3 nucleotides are TGTGCCAGCAGCGGAGACAGGGGAACAGATACGCAGTATTTT.

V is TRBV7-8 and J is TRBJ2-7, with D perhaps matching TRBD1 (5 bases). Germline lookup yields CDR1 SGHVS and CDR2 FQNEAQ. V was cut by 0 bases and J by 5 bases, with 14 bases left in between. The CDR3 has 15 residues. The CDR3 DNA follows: TGTGCCAGCAGCTTAGCGGCAGGGATGTTTAACGAGCAGTACGTC. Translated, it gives CASSLAAGMFNEQYV.

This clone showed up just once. The CDR3 loop is CASSPLRGGNTIYF. The CDR3 coding sequence is TGTGCCAGCAGCCCCTTGCGGGGTGGAAACACCATATATTTT. This chain links TRBV6-5 with TRBJ1-3; D call uncertain. The CDR3 has 14 residues. V lost 6 bases, J lost 3 bases, and 12 bases lay in between. Germline V gene data show CDR1 as MNHEY and CDR2 as SVGAGI.

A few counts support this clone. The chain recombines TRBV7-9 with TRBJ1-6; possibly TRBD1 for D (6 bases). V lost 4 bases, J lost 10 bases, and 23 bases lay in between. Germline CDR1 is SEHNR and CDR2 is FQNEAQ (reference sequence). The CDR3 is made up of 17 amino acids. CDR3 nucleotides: TGTGCCAGCAGCTCAGAGGGAGCGCCGGGACACCCCTCACCCCTCCACTTT. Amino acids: CASSSEGAPGHPSPLHF.

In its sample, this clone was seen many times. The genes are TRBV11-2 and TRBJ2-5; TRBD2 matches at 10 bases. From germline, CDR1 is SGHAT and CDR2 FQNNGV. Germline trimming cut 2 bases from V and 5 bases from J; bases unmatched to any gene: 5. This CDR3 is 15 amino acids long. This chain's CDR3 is CASSLLAGVLETQYF. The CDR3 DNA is TGTGCCAGCAGCTTACTAGCGGGGGTGCTGGAGACCCAGTACTTC.